The 26 T cell receptor beta chains in this list originate from one sample, sequenced in a study of PD-L1 blockade in urothelial cancer. Stated time point: pretreatment peripheral blood. Libraries were prepared by immunoSEQ multiplex PCR; TCRdb keeps only in-frame clonotypes and omits some of them. The table lists tens of thousands of clones, 90% of them singletons, with under 2% in the top ten. The sequences come from PBMCs, collected around atezolizumab (anti-PD-L1) treatment. The receptors shown here come from a man aged 55 to 70 with urothelial cancer.

This chain connects TRBV11-1 to TRBJ2-3; the D gene is possibly TRBD1 (6 bases). This CDR3 comprises 17 residues. Germline V lookup: CDR1 SGHAT, CDR2 FQDESV (reference sequence). Trimming cost V 1 base and J 0 bases, with 14 bases left between them. CDR3 sequence: CASSLEGQGRSTDTQYF. Here the CDR3 DNA reads TGTGCCAGCAGCTTAGAGGGGCAGGGGCGAAGCACAGATACGCAGTATTTT.

The genes are TRBV5-1 and TRBJ2-3; TRBD2 might be the D (6 bases). The CDR3 extends over 15 amino acids. The germline CDR1 and CDR2 sequences are SGHRS and YFSETQ. With 6 bases removed from V and 4 bases from J, the gap between germline ends came to 18 bases. CDR3 protein: CASTPAPEGADTQYF. CDR3 nucleotide sequence: TGCGCCAGCACGCCTGCCCCGGAGGGCGCAGATACGCAGTATTTT.

This chain uses TRBV27 with TRBJ2-7; D is unresolved. Trimming removed 8 bases from V and 1 base from J, with 12 bases in between. The CDR3 covers 13 residues. Looked up from germline, CDR1 is MNHEY and CDR2 is SMNVEV (reference sequence). CDR3 bases: TGTGCCAGCGGTCCAGAGGTTTCCTACGAGCAGTACTTC. Translated, it gives CASGPEVSYEQYF.

The V gene is TRBV5-1, the J gene TRBJ2-1; 8 bases align to TRBD2. V dropped 0 bases and J dropped 9; count of bases not matched to a gene: 8. The CDR3 consists of 15 residues. In germline, CDR1 is SGHRS, CDR2 YFSETQ. CDR3: CASSLELAEATEQFF. The CDR3 DNA sequence: TGCGCCAGCAGCTTGGAACTAGCGGAAGCCACTGAGCAGTTCTTC.

This chain joins TRBV5-4 and TRBJ2-7, with 9 bases fitting TRBD2. The CDR3 consists of 14 residues. The ends lost 0 bases at V and 4 bases at J; junction bases unmatched: 2. Germline CDR1 and CDR2: SGHNT and YYREEE (reference sequence). The CDR3 nucleotides read TGTGCCAGCAGCTTGGGTAGCGGGAGTTACGAGCAGTACTTC. The encoded protein is CASSLGSGSYEQYF.

This clone was picked up one time. The chain carries TRBV5-5 and TRBJ1-2; D remains unclear. The CDR3 contains 15 residues. V was cut by 5 bases and J by 2 bases, with 16 bases left in between. Per the germline V gene, CDR1 is SGHKS and CDR2 is YYEKEE (reference sequence). The CDR3 nucleotides read TGTGCCAGCAGTCTTAGGTTACCAGGAAACTATGGCTACACCTTC. This gives the protein CASSLRLPGNYGYTF.

The chain uses TRBV7-2 and TRBJ2-3, with D perhaps matching TRBD2 (6 bases). Trimming stripped 5 bases from V and 2 bases from J, with 17 bases between. The CDR3 is 16 residues long. CDR1 is SGHTA, CDR2 FQGNSA, per germline. This CDR3 reads CASSPLSGAFTDTQYF. The CDR3 coding sequence is TGTGCCAGCAGCCCCCTTAGCGGAGCCTTCACAGATACGCAGTATTTT.

This chain joins TRBV2 and TRBJ2-7; D may be TRBD1 (5 bases). V lost 6 bases and J 1 base, leaving 7 bases between the germline ends. This CDR3 region has 12 residues. CDR1 is SNHLY, CDR2 FYNNEI, per germline. The CDR3: CASSDRSYEQYF. DNA for the CDR3: TGTGCCAGCAGCGACAGATCCTACGAGCAGTACTTC.

This rearrangement joins TRBV7-8 to TRBJ2-3, with D maybe TRBD1 (6 bases). The CDR3 is 13 amino acids. Germline V gene sequence: CDR1 SGHVS, CDR2 FQNEAQ. Trimming shortened V by 5 bases and J by 4 bases, and 10 bases separated the two germline ends. In nucleotides, the CDR3 is TGTGCCAGCAGCGATACAGGGTCAGATACGCAGTATTTT. Protein: CASSDTGSDTQYF.

The rearrangement joins TRBV19 to TRBJ1-5; a possible D gene is TRBD1 (5 bases). V was cut by 6 bases and J by 4 bases, with 25 bases left in between. In germline, CDR1 is LNHDA, CDR2 SQIVND (reference sequence). This CDR3 is 18 amino acids long. The CDR3 coding sequence is TGTGCCAGTAGCCTAAGGAACATAAAGGGGCGAAGTAATCAGCCCCAGCATTTT. Protein sequence: CASSLRNIKGRSNQPQHF.

The chain couples TRBV25-1 to TRBJ2-7, with a possible D match to TRBD1 (6 bases). Trimming removed 5 bases at V and 3 bases at J, with 17 bases between. The CDR3 extends over 15 amino acids. Per germline, CDR1 MGHDK and CDR2 SYGVNS. CDR3 residues: CASSNPQGFGYEQYF. The CDR3 DNA is TGTGCCAGCAGTAACCCACAGGGTTTTGGCTACGAGCAGTACTTC.

This chain links TRBV29-1 with TRBJ2-6; TRBD1 matches 7 bases. CDR1 is SQVTM and CDR2 is ANQGSEA in the germline V gene. The V and J ends lost 3 bases and 0 bases, in that order; junction bases with no gene match: 5. This CDR3 has 16 residues. The DNA for the CDR3 is TGCAGCGTTGAGCTGGGACAGAGCTCTGGGGCCAACGTCCTGACTTTC. Its translation is CSVELGQSSGANVLTF.

This chain uses TRBV7-2 with TRBJ1-1, with TRBD1 matching 8 bases. Trimming removed 1 base from V and 3 bases from J; junction bases left unmatched: 7. CDR1 is SGHTA and CDR2 is FQGNSA in the germline V gene. This CDR3 spans 16 amino acids. The CDR3 bases are TGTGCCAGCAGCTTAGGGGCAGGGGGCGGTTACACTGAAGCTTTCTTT. Translation gives CASSLGAGGGYTEAFF.

The rearrangement uses TRBV6-5 and TRBJ2-7, with D perhaps TRBD1 (6 bases). Between the trimmed V and J ends, which lost 0 bases and 3 bases, there was a span of 9 bases. The germline V gene encodes CDR1 MNHEY and CDR2 SVGAGI. This CDR3 contains 14 residues. CDR3 sequence reads: CASSYSGTSYEQYF. In DNA form, the CDR3 reads TGTGCCAGCAGTTACTCGGGGACAAGCTACGAGCAGTACTTC.

V and J are TRBV18 and TRBJ2-3; 11 bases fit TRBD2. J lost 6 bases, V lost 3 bases, and 20 bases had no gene match. Germline V gives CDR1 KGHSH, CDR2 LQKENI. This CDR3 is 20 amino acids long. In nucleotides, the CDR3 is TGTGCCAGCTCACCCCAACGGACTATAGCGGGAGGGCCGGTCAATGATACGCAGTATTTT. It encodes CASSPQRTIAGGPVNDTQYF.

V usage is TRBV9 and J usage is TRBJ2-1; TRBD2 is a possible D gene (6 bases). V was trimmed by 4 bases and J by 6 bases, leaving 14 bases between them. Germline V lookup: CDR1 SGDLS, CDR2 YYNGEE. CDR3 size: 14 residues. The CDR3 region has the DNA TGTGCCAGCAGCTCACTCGGGACTGCCAATGAGCAGTTCTTC. It is translated as CASSSLGTANEQFF.

Written as DNA, the CDR3 is TGTGCCAGTAGTATGTCTAGCGGGAGGGTATACGAGCAGTACTTC. Its translation: CASSMSSGRVYEQYF. The V call is TRBV19, the J call TRBJ2-7, with 12 bases lining up with TRBD2. This CDR3 has 15 amino acids. With V trimmed by 3 bases and J by 4 bases, 4 bases remained unmatched. CDR1 LNHDA and CDR2 SQIVND come from the germline V gene (reference sequence). The full variable domain, completed using reference TRBV19 and TRBJ2-7, is DGGITQSPKYLFRKEGQNVTLSCEQNLNHDAMYWYRQDPGQGLRLIYYSQIVNDFQKGDIAEGYSVSREKKESFPLTVTSAQKNPTAFYLCASSMSSGRVYEQYFGPGTRLTVT.

The chain is built from TRBV5-4 and TRBJ1-1, with 7 nucleotides matching TRBD1. The CDR3 is made up of 14 amino acids. With V trimmed by 3 bases and J by 1 base, 3 bases remained unmatched. Germline assignment: CDR1 SGHNT and CDR2 YYREEE (reference sequence). The CDR3, as DNA: TGTGCCAGCAGCTGGGGACAGACGAACACTGAAGCTTTCTTT. Translating gives CASSWGQTNTEAFF.

The V and J genes are TRBV5-4 and TRBJ2-3, with 10 bases identical to TRBD2. With 6 bases clipped from V and 5 bases from J, the junction kept 6 bases outside the gene matches. Germline V gives CDR1 SGHNT, CDR2 YYREEE (reference sequence). The CDR3 sequence is 14 residues long. The CDR3 DNA reads TGTGCCAGCACGCTAGCGGGGGTTGGAGATACGCAGTATTTT. The encoded protein is CASTLAGVGDTQYF.

This sequence joins TRBV9 and TRBJ2-5; tentative D call: TRBD1 (6 bases). The V end lost 4 bases, the J end lost 9 bases, and 22 bases lay between the germline ends. CDR1 is SGDLS, CDR2 YYNGEE, per germline. There are 15 residues in the CDR3. CDR3 coding DNA: TGTGCCAGCAGCCCCGACCCGGGACACAGGACGCCCCAGTACTTC. As protein: CASSPDPGHRTPQYF. Supplemented by reference TRBV9 and TRBJ2-5, the full variable domain reads DSGVTQTPKHLITATGQRVTLRCSPRSGDLSVYWYQQSLDQGLQFLIQYYNGEERAKGNILERFSAQQFPDLHSELNLSSLELGDSALYFCASSPDPGHRTPQYFGPGTRLLVL.

This chain uses TRBV7-3 with TRBJ1-2; 7 nucleotides agree with TRBD1. The V and J ends lost 5 bases and 7 bases, in that order; junction bases with no gene match: 7. Germline CDR1 and CDR2: SGHTA and FQGTGA. The CDR3 totals 13 residues. CDR3 loop: CASSNDRDSGYTF. The CDR3 DNA reads TGTGCCAGCAGCAACGACAGGGATAGTGGCTACACCTTC.

The V gene is TRBV15, the J gene TRBJ2-1, with 8 bases aligning to TRBD2. V lost 4 bases and J lost 4; bases outside the gene matches: 3. This CDR3 contains 14 residues. Germline loops: CDR1 LNHNV, CDR2 YYDKDF (reference sequence). The CDR3 here is CATSTGLAYNEQFF. The CDR3 DNA reads TGTGCCACCAGCACCGGACTAGCTTACAATGAGCAGTTCTTC.

This chain uses TRBV4-2 with TRBJ2-5; 8 bases line up with TRBD2. CDR1 and CDR2 from the germline V gene are LGHNA and YNFKEQ. Trimming at V came to 0 bases and at J to 2 bases, leaving 5 bases not matched to a gene. This CDR3 region has 16 residues. CDR3 DNA: TGTGCCAGCAGCCAAGATCTTACTAGCGGACAAGAGACCCAGTACTTC. Amino acid sequence: CASSQDLTSGQETQYF.

The V gene is TRBV6-5, the J gene TRBJ2-7, with 10 bases fitting TRBD2. The length of the CDR3 is 14 residues. J lost 0 bases, V lost 5 bases, and 1 base had no gene match. Germline V gives CDR1 MNHEY, CDR2 SVGAGI. The CDR3 coding sequence is TGTGCCAGCAGTATAGCGGGAGGCTCCTACGAGCAGTACTTC. Protein product: CASSIAGGSYEQYF.

V gene TRBV2 combines with J gene TRBJ2-7; 7 bases align to TRBD1. J was trimmed by 5 bases and V by 4 bases; bases with no gene match: 5. Looked up from germline, CDR1 is SNHLY and CDR2 is FYNNEI. This CDR3 is built from 13 residues. The CDR3 spells CASSVQGRNEQYF. The CDR3 nucleotides read TGTGCCAGCAGTGTACAGGGGAGAAACGAGCAGTACTTC.

The J gene is TRBJ2-1, the V gene TRBV6-1; the match to TRBD2 covers 10 bases. Germline V lookup: CDR1 MNHNS, CDR2 SASEGT. V lost 2 bases to trimming and J lost 8 bases; unmatched junction nucleotides: 3. CDR3 size: 14 residues. CDR3 sequence: CASSETSGTHEQFF. CDR3 coding DNA: TGTGCCAGCAGTGAAACTAGCGGGACTCATGAGCAGTTCTTC.